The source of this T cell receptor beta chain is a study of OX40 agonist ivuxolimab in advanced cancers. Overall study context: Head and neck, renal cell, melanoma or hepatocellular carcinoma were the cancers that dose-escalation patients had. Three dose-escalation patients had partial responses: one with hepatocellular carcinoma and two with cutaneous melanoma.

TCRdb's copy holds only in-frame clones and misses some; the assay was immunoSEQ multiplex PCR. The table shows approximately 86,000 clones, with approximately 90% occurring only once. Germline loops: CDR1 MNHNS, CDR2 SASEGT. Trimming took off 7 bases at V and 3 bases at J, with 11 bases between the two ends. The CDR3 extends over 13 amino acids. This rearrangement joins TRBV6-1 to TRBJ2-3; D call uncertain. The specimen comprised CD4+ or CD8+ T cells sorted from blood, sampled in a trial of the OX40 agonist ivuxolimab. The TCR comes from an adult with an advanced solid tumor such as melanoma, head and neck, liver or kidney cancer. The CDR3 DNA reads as TGTGCCAGCACTCGAGCTAGGACAGATACGCAGTATTTT. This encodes CASTRARTDTQYF.